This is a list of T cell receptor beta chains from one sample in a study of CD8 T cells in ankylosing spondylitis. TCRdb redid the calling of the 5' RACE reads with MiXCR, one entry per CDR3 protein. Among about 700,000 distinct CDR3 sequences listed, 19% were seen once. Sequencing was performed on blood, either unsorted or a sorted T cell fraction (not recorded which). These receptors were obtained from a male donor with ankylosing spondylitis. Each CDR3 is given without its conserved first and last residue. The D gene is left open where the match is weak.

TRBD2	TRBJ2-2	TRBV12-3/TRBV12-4	ASSTRPGLARRSGELF
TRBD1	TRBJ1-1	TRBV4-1	ASSQRGTGGAF
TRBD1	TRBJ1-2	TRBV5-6	ASSGGPGQGYGYT
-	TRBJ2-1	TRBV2	ASSEGAADYNEQF
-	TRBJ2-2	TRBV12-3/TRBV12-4	ASTSLGAGELF
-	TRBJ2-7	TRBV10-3	AISPGGSLPPHEQY
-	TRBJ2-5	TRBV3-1	ASSQEGSVWGETQY
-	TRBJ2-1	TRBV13	ASSLGSARDEQF
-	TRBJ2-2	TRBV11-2	ASSHTAGELF
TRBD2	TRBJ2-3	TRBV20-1	SATHLAGGTDTQY
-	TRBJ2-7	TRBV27	ASGFSGDEQY
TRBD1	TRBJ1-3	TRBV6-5	ASSSQGEWLDTIY